The 19 T cell receptor beta chains below were found in one sample sequenced in a study of cytomegalovirus exposure and HLA in healthy donors. With 60 Vbeta and 13 Jbeta primers, the PCR was carried out. The table came from immunoSEQ multiplex PCR; TCRdb's copy has only in-frame clones and leaves some out. The table lists around 200,000 clones, around three quarters of them singletons, with approximately 2% in the top ten. Sequenced sample: PBMCs. The receptors derive from a woman younger than 45 in good health and CMV-seropositive.

The chain combines TRBV15 with TRBJ2-1; tentative D call: TRBD2 (6 bases). Germline lookup yields CDR1 LNHNV and CDR2 YYDKDF (reference sequence). The CDR3 loop spans 15 amino acids. Trimming removed 5 bases at V and 1 base at J, with 12 bases between. As DNA, the CDR3 is TGTGCCACCAGCGGCGGGCTAGCGTCCTACAATGAGCAGTTCTTC. Its protein product is CATSGGLASYNEQFF.

The chain links TRBV5-1 to TRBJ2-3; 9 nucleotides agree with TRBD1. This CDR3 region has 15 residues. The V segment lost 3 bases and the J segment 4 bases; nucleotides outside the gene matches: 6. CDR1 is SGHRS, CDR2 YFSETQ, per germline. The DNA of the CDR3 is TGCGCCAGCAGCTGGAGTGGACAGGGGTCAGATACGCAGTATTTT. It specifies CASSWSGQGSDTQYF. Based on the CDR3 plus reference TRBV5-1 and TRBJ2-3, the full variable domain is KAGVTQTPRYLIKTRGQQVTLSCSPISGHRSVSWYQQTPGQGLQFLFEYFSETQRNKGNFPGRFSGRQFSNSRSEMNVSTLELGDSALYLCASSWSGQGSDTQYFGPGTRLTVL.

This chain joins TRBV27 and TRBJ2-1; the D gene is possibly TRBD2 (6 bases). The CDR3 totals 13 residues. Germline assignment: CDR1 MNHEY and CDR2 SMNVEV (reference sequence). Trimming stripped 6 bases from V and 1 base from J, with 7 bases between. The CDR3 sequence: CASRGLSYNEQFF. The CDR3 DNA follows: TGTGCCAGCAGGGGACTTTCCTACAATGAGCAGTTCTTC.

The chain couples TRBV7-9 to TRBJ1-2, with D possibly matching TRBD1 (6 bases). Per germline, CDR1 SEHNR and CDR2 FQNEAQ (reference sequence). CDR3 length equals 14 residues. V lost 1 base and J lost 4, with 10 bases in between. The CDR3 here is CASSLETGSYGYTF. CDR3 nucleotide sequence: TGTGCCAGCAGCTTAGAGACAGGTTCCTATGGCTACACCTTC.

The V and J genes are TRBV7-4 and TRBJ2-7; 7 bases line up with TRBD1. The CDR3 is made up of 17 amino acids. J lost 4 bases, V lost 4 bases, and 16 bases had no gene match. Germline V gene data show CDR1 as SGHVT and CDR2 as SQSDAQ. The CDR3 region has the DNA TGTGCCAGCAGCTCAACCTTCGACAGGGATCTTGGGTACGAGCAGTACTTC. Residues: CASSSTFDRDLGYEQYF.

The V and J genes are TRBV29-1 and TRBJ1-2, with D possibly matching TRBD1 (5 bases). The length of the CDR3 is 17 residues. The V gene's germline CDR1 is SQVTM and CDR2 ANQGSEA. V was trimmed by 2 bases and J by 4 bases, leaving 23 bases between them. In DNA, the CDR3 is TGCAGCGTTGAATCCGGGGGGGTCGGCTTTCCGCTCTATGGCTACACCTTC. Translating gives CSVESGGVGFPLYGYTF.

The V and J genes are TRBV30 and TRBJ2-7, with TRBD2 matching over 11 bases. The CDR3 runs 14 residues. From germline, CDR1 is GTSNPN and CDR2 SVGIG (reference sequence). V lost 4 bases to trimming and J lost 6 bases; unmatched junction nucleotides: 8. The CDR3 loop reads CAWTRGLAVPEQYF. In DNA, the CDR3 is TGTGCCTGGACCAGGGGACTAGCGGTCCCCGAGCAGTACTTC. The whole variable domain, filled in from reference TRBV30 and TRBJ2-7, reads SQTIHQWPATLVQPVGSPLSLECTVEGTSNPNLYWYRQAAGRGLQLLFYSVGIGQISSEVPQNLSASRPQDRQFILSSKKLLLSDSGFYLCAWTRGLAVPEQYFGPGTRLTVT.

The CDR3 DNA follows: TGTGCCAGCAGCTTGGAACTAGCGGTATCCTACGAGCAGTACTTC. Residues: CASSLELAVSYEQYF. The V call is TRBV5-4, the J call TRBJ2-7, with 8 bases matching TRBD2. Per the germline V gene, CDR1 is SGHNT and CDR2 is YYREEE (reference sequence). V was clipped by 0 bases and J by 1 base; unmatched bases: 3. The CDR3 has 15 amino acids.

The chain employs TRBV4-3 and TRBJ2-2; TRBD2 might be the D (6 bases). Trimming shortened V by 10 bases and J by 1 base, and 16 bases separated the two germline ends. Per germline, CDR1 LGHNA and CDR2 YSLEER. The CDR3 is made up of 15 amino acids. The CDR3 reads CANSLGGLNTGELFF. The CDR3 nucleotides are TGCGCCAACTCCCTTGGGGGACTGAACACCGGGGAGCTGTTTTTT.

The V gene is TRBV6-5, the J gene TRBJ2-7; 8 bases map to TRBD1. The V segment lost 6 bases and the J segment 1 base; nucleotides outside the gene matches: 2. The CDR3 consists of 13 residues. CDR1 MNHEY and CDR2 SVGAGI come from the germline V gene. CDR3 bases: TGTGCCAGCAGGACAGGGGAATCCTACGAGCAGTACTTC. This sequence encodes CASRTGESYEQYF.

This chain links TRBV9 with TRBJ1-5, with TRBD1 matching over 9 bases. Germline-derived CDR1 and CDR2 are SGDLS and YYNGEE. The V and J ends lost 3 bases and 10 bases, in that order; junction bases with no gene match: 5. The CDR3 loop spans 13 amino acids. The CDR3 protein is CASSAGQGTPQHF. The CDR3 DNA is TGTGCCAGCAGCGCTGGACAGGGGACCCCCCAGCATTTT.

This chain joins TRBV18 and TRBJ1-5, with 11 bases matching TRBD1. Losses at the gene ends were 2 bases for V and 7 bases for J; bases not matched to a gene: 7. Germline V lookup: CDR1 KGHSH, CDR2 LQKENI. This CDR3 comprises 16 residues. CDR3 sequence (DNA): TGTGCCAGCTCACCAGGGGGACAGGGGGTTCCGCAGCCCCAGCATTTT. It encodes CASSPGGQGVPQPQHF.

This chain uses TRBV7-8 with TRBJ2-5, with D maybe TRBD2 (5 bases). This CDR3 comprises 14 residues. Germline CDR1 SGHVS, CDR2 FQNEAQ. The V gene lost 5 bases and the J gene lost 1 base, with 11 bases spanning the gap. The CDR3 region is CASSLRTVQETQYF. The CDR3 DNA follows: TGTGCCAGCAGCCTAAGGACTGTCCAAGAGACCCAGTACTTC.

The genes are TRBV21-1 and TRBJ1-1; TRBD1, the table's D call, was not compared with the DNA. TRBV21-1 is assigned pseudogene status. This CDR3 has 14 amino acids. The CDR3, as DNA: TGTGCCAGCAGCAAATGGGACAGGGGGCGTGAAGCTTTCTTT. This encodes CASSKWDRGREAFF.

The genes are TRBV9 and TRBJ1-5; the match to TRBD1 covers 9 bases. This CDR3 comprises 14 residues. V lost 3 bases and J lost 4; bases outside the gene matches: 2. The germline CDR1 and CDR2 sequences are SGDLS and YYNGEE. Here the CDR3 DNA reads TGTGCCAGCAGCGCCGGGACAGGGAATCAGCCCCAGCATTTT. This translates into CASSAGTGNQPQHF.

The chain joins TRBV5-1 to TRBJ2-2; D possibly corresponds to TRBD1 (5 bases). The germline CDR1 and CDR2 sequences are SGHRS and YFSETQ. With 4 bases removed from V and 2 bases from J, the gap between germline ends came to 9 bases. CDR3 length: 14 amino acids. The CDR3 here is CASSNRINTGELFF. CDR3 coding DNA: TGCGCCAGCAGCAACAGGATCAACACCGGGGAGCTGTTTTTT.

J is TRBJ2-2 and V is TRBV4-1; TRBD2 aligns across 9 bases. Per germline, CDR1 MGHRA and CDR2 YSYEKL. The CDR3 extends over 18 amino acids. V lost 2 bases to trimming and J lost 0 bases; unmatched junction nucleotides: 7. The CDR3 reads CASSQKPGLASNTGELFF. The DNA for the CDR3 is TGCGCCAGCAGCCAAAAACCGGGACTAGCCTCGAACACCGGGGAGCTGTTTTTT.

This clone was picked up a small number of times. This chain connects TRBV6-5 to TRBJ2-2; tentative D call: TRBD2 (5 bases). The CDR3 extends over 16 amino acids. Trimming pared 0 bases from V and 5 bases from J, leaving 13 bases between. Germline CDR1 MNHEY, CDR2 SVGAGI. CDR3 region: CASSYSRGLVTGELFF. Written as DNA, the CDR3 is TGTGCCAGCAGTTACTCGCGCGGGTTGGTAACCGGGGAGCTGTTTTTT.

The chain couples TRBV14 to TRBJ1-1; 7 bases fit TRBD1. In germline, CDR1 is SGHDN, CDR2 FVKESK. Trimming removed 5 bases from V and 6 bases from J; junction bases left unmatched: 9. The CDR3 has 14 residues. CDR3 sequence reads: CASSDWTGIPEAFF. Written as DNA, the CDR3 is TGTGCCAGCAGCGACTGGACAGGAATCCCTGAAGCTTTCTTT.